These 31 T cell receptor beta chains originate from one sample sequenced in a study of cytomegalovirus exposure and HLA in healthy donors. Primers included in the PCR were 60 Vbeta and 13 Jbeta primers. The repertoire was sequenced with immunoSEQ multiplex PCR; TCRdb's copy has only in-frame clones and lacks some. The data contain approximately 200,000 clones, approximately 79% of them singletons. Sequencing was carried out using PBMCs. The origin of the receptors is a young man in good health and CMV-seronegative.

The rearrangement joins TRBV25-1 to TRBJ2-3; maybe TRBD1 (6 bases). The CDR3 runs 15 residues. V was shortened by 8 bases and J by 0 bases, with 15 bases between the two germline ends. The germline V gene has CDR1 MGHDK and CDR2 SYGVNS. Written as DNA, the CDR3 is TGTGCCAGCCGAAAGACAGGACTTAGCACAGATACGCAGTATTTT. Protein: CASRKTGLSTDTQYF.

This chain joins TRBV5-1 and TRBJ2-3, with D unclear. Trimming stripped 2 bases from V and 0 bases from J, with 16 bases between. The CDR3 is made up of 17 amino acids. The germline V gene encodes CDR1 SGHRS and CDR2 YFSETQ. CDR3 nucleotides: TGCGCCAGCAGCTTAAACAGAGCCAGGTCTAGCACAGATACGCAGTATTTT. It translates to CASSLNRARSSTDTQYF.

CDR3 sequence: CASSEPGYSNQPQHF. The CDR3 bases are TGTGCCAGCAGTGAACCGGGGTATAGCAATCAGCCCCAGCATTTT. The chain combines TRBV6-1 with TRBJ1-5; no clear D gene. Germline CDR1 reads MNHNS; CDR2 reads SASEGT. Between the trimmed V and J ends, which lost 2 bases and 0 bases, there was a span of 8 bases. The CDR3 consists of 15 residues.

The DNA for the CDR3 is TGTGCCAGCAGCTTAGAGGGGGGACTAGCGGGAGTTTTTAATGAGCAGTTCTTC. Translating gives CASSLEGGLAGVFNEQFF. The V and J genes are TRBV11-2 and TRBJ2-1; 14 bases are a match to TRBD2. The CDR3 contains 18 residues. Germline values: CDR1 SGHAT, CDR2 FQNNGV. With 0 bases clipped from V and 7 bases from J, the junction kept 8 bases outside the gene matches. Combining the CDR3 with reference TRBV11-2 and TRBJ2-1 gives the whole variable domain EAGVAQSPRYKIIEKRQSVAFWCNPISGHATLYWYQQILGQGPKLLIQFQNNGVVDDSQLPKDRFSAERLKGVDSTLKIQPAKLEDSAVYLCASSLEGGLAGVFNEQFFGPGTRLTVL.

This chain's CDR3 is CASSQTGGDEKLFF. CDR3 coding DNA: TGTGCCAGCAGCCAGACAGGGGGCGATGAAAAACTGTTTTTT. This rearrangement joins TRBV6-6 to TRBJ1-4; 10 bases fit TRBD1. CDR3 size: 14 residues. Germline V gives CDR1 MNHNY, CDR2 SVGAGI (reference sequence). J lost 6 bases, V lost 6 bases, and 4 bases had no gene match.

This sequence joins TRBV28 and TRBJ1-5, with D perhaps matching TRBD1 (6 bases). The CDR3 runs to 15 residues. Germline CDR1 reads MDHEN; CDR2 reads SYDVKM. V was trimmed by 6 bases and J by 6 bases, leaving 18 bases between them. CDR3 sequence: CASRAGEWAGQPQHF. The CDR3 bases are TGTGCCAGCAGGGCAGGGGAATGGGCCGGTCAGCCCCAGCATTTT.

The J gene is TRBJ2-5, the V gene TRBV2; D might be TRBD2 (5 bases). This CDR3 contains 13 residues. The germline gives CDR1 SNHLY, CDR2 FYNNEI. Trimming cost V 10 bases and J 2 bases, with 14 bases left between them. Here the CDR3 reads CATPSGEQETQYF. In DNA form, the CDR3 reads TGTGCCACCCCGTCCGGGGAACAAGAGACCCAGTACTTC.

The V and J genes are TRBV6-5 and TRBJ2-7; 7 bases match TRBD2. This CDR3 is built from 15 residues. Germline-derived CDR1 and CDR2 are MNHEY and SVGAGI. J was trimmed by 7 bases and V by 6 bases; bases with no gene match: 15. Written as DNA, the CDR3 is TGTGCCAGCAGCCGTAGACTAGCTATCCTACGAGAGCAGTACTTC. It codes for CASSRRLAILREQYF.

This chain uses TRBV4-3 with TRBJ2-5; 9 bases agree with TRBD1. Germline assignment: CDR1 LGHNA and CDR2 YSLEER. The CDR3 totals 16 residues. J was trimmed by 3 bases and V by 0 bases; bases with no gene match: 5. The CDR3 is CASSQDGGTGKETQYF. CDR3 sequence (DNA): TGCGCCAGCAGCCAAGATGGGGGGACAGGGAAAGAGACCCAGTACTTC.

CDR3 DNA: TGCGCCAGCAGCCAAGGGACAGGGTCTTTGGGCACTGAAGCTTTCTTT. Residues: CASSQGTGSLGTEAFF. V usage is TRBV4-3 and J usage is TRBJ1-1; the match to TRBD1 covers 8 bases. Per germline, CDR1 LGHNA and CDR2 YSLEER. V lost 1 base to trimming and J lost 4 bases; unmatched junction nucleotides: 8. This CDR3 has 16 residues.

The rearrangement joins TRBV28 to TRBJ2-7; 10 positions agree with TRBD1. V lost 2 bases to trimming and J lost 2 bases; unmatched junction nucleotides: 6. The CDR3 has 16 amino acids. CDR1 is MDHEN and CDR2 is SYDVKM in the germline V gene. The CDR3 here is CASSLVPGTGAYEQYF. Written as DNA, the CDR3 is TGTGCCAGCAGTTTAGTCCCCGGGACAGGGGCCTACGAGCAGTACTTC.

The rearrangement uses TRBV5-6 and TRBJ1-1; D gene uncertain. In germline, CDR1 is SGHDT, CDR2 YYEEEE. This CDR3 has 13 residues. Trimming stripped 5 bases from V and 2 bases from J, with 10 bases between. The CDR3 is CASREQENTEAFF. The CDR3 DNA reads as TGTGCCAGCAGAGAGCAGGAAAACACTGAAGCTTTCTTT.

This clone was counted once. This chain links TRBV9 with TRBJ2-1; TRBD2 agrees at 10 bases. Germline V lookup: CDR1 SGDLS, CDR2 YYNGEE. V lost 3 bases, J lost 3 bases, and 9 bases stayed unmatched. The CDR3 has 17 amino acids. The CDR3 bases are TGTGCCAGCAGCGCCCCTGCTAGCGGGAGCCGCTACAATGAGCAGTTCTTC. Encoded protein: CASSAPASGSRYNEQFF.

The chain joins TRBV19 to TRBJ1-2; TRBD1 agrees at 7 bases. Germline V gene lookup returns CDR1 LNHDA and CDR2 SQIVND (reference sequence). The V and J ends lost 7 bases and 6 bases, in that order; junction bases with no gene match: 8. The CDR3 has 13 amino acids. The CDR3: CASTRRGTDGYTF. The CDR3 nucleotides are TGTGCCAGTACCAGACGGGGGACAGATGGCTACACCTTC.

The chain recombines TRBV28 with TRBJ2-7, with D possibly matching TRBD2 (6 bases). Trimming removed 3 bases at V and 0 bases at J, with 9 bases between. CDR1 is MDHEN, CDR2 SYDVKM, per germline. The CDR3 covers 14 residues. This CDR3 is CASSFGGASYEQYF. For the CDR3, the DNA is TGTGCCAGCAGTTTCGGGGGTGCCTCCTACGAGCAGTACTTC.

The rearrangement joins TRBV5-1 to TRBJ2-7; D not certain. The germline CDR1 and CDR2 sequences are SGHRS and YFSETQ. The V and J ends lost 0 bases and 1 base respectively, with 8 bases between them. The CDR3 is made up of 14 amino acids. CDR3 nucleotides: TGCGCCAGCAGCTTGGATCTGAGTTCCTACGAGCAGTACTTC. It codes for CASSLDLSSYEQYF.

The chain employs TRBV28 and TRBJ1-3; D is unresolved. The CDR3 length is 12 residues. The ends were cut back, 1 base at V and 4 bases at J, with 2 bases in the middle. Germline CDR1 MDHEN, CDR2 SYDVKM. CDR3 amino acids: CASSLLGNTIYF. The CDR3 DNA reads TGTGCCAGCAGTTTATTAGGAAACACCATATATTTT.

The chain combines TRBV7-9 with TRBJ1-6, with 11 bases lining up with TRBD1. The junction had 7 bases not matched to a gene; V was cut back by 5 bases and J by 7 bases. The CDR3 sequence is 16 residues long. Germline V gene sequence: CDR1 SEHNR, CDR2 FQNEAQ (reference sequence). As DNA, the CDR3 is TGTGCCAGCAGCAAGCGGGACAGGGGGGAGAATTCACCCCTCCACTTT. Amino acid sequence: CASSKRDRGENSPLHF.

CDR3 in amino acids: CASSPQGSAYEQYF. The CDR3 nucleotides are TGCGCCAGCAGCCCACAGGGATCCGCCTACGAGCAGTACTTC. The chain employs TRBV5-1 and TRBJ2-7, with a tentative D call TRBD1 (6 bases). The germline gives CDR1 SGHRS, CDR2 YFSETQ. V was pared by 4 bases and J by 2 bases, with 13 bases between. The CDR3 consists of 14 residues.

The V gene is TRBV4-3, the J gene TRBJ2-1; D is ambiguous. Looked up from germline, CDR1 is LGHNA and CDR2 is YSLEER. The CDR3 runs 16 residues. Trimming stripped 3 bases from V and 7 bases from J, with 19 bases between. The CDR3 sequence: CASSQRTWSPGNEQFF. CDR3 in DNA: TGCGCCAGCAGCCAGCGAACCTGGTCCCCCGGGAATGAGCAGTTCTTC.

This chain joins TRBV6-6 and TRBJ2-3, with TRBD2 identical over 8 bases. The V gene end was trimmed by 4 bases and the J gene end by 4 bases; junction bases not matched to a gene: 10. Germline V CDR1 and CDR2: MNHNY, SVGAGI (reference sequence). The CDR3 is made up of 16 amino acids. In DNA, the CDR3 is TGTGCCAGCAGTTCCGGGACTAGGATCCGAGCAGATACGCAGTATTTT. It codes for CASSSGTRIRADTQYF.

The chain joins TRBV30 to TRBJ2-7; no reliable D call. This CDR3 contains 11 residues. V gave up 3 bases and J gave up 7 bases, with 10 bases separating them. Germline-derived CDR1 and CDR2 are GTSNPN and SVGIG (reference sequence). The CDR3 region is CAWRDAWEQYF. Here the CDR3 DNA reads TGTGCCTGGAGAGATGCGTGGGAGCAGTACTTC.

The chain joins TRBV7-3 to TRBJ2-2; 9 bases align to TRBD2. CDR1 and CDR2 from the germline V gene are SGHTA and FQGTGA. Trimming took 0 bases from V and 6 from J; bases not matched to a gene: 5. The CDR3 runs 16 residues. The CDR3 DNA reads TGTGCCAGCAGCTTAACTTGGACTAGCGACGCCGGGGAGCTGTTTTTT. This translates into CASSLTWTSDAGELFF.

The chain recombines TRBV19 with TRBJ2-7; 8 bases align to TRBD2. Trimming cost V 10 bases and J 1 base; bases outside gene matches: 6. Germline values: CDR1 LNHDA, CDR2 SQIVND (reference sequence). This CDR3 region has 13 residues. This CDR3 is CAILERESYEQYF. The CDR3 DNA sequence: TGTGCCATCCTCGAGCGGGAGTCCTACGAGCAGTACTTC.

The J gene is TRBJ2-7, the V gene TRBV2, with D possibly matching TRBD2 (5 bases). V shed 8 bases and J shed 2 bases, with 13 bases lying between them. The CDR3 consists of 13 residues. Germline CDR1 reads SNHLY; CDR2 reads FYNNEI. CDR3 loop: CASSGITAYEQYF. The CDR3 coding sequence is TGTGCCAGCTCCGGGATCACAGCCTACGAGCAGTACTTC.

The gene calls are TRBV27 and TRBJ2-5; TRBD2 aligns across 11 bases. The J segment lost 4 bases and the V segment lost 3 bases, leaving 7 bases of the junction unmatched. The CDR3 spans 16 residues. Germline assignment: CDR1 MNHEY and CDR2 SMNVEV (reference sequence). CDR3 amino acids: CASSFISGRAGETQYF. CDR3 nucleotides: TGTGCCAGCAGTTTTATTAGCGGGAGGGCCGGAGAGACCCAGTACTTC.

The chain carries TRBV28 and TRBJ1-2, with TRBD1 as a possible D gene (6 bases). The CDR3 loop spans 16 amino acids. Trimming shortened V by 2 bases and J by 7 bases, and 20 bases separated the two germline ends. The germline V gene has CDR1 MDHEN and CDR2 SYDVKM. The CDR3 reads CASSLGAPGGGTGYTF. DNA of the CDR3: TGTGCCAGCAGTTTAGGGGCCCCGGGGGGCGGGACTGGCTACACCTTC.

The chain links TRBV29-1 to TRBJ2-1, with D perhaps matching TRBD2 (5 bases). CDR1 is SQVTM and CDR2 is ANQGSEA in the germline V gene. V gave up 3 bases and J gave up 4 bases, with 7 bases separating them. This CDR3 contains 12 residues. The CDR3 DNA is TGCAGCGTTGACGGGGAATACAATGAGCAGTTCTTC. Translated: CSVDGEYNEQFF.

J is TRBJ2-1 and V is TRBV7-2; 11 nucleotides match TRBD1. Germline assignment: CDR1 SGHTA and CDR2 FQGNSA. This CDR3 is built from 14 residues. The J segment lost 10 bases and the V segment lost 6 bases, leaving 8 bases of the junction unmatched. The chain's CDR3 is CASSRGQGAKEQFF. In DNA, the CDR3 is TGTGCCAGCAGTCGTGGACAGGGGGCAAAGGAGCAGTTCTTC.

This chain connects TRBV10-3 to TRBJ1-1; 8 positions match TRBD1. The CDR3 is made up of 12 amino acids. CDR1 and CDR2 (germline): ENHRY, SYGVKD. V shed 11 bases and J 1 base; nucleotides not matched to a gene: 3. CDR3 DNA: TGTGCCGTAGGACAGGGGAACACTGAAGCTTTCTTT. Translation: CAVGQGNTEAFF.

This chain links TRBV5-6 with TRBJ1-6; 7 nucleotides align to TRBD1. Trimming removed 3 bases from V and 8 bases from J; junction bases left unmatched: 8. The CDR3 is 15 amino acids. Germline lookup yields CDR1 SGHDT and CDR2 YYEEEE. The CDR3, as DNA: TGTGCCAGCAGCTATATCGGGACAGACTATTCACCCCTCCACTTT. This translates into CASSYIGTDYSPLHF.